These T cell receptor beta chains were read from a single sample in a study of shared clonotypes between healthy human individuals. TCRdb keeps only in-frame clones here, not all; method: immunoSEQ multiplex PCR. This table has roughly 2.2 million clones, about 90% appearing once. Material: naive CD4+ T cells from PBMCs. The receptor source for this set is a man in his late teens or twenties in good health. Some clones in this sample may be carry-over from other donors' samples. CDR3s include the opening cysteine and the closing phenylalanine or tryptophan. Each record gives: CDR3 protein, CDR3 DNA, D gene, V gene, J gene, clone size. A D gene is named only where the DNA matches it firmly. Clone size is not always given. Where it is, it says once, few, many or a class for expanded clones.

CDR3: CAISDRRGETQYF; DNA: TGTGCCATCAGTGACCGCAGGGGAGAGACCCAGTACTTC; D: NA; V: TRBV10-3; J: TRBJ2-5; size: NA
CDR3: CASSDDRGGGYEQYF; DNA: TGTGCCAGCAGCGACGACAGGGGCGGAGGGTACGAGCAGTACTTC; D: TRBD1; V: TRBV13; J: TRBJ2-7; size: NA
CDR3: CASSKDAVWEQYF; DNA: TGTGCCAGCAGCAAAGACGCGGTATGGGAGCAGTACTTC; D: NA; V: TRBV21-1; J: TRBJ2-7; size: NA
CDR3: CASSLEHGYRNTIYF; DNA: TGTGCCAGCAGTTTAGAACACGGCTACAGGAACACCATATATTTT; D: NA; V: TRBV6-1; J: TRBJ1-3; size: NA
CDR3: CASSFLSAGVRDTQYF; DNA: TGTGCCAGCAGTTTCCTTTCGGCAGGGGTGCGGGATACGCAGTATTTT; D: NA; V: TRBV27; J: TRBJ2-3; size: NA
CDR3: CASSQVAQGNEQFF; DNA: TGCGCCAGCAGCCAAGTGGCCCAGGGCAATGAGCAGTTCTTC; D: NA; V: TRBV4-3; J: TRBJ2-1; size: once
CDR3: CAWSVGGAGELFF; DNA: TGTGCCTGGAGTGTAGGGGGGGCCGGGGAGCTGTTTTTT; D: NA; V: TRBV30; J: TRBJ2-2; size: NA
CDR3: CASSLTDTQYF; DNA: TGTGCCAGCAGCCTCACAGATACGCAGTATTTT; D: NA; V: TRBV14; J: TRBJ2-3; size: NA
CDR3: CASSSRDSYYTGELFF; DNA: TGTGCCAGTAGCTCCCGGGACAGCTATTACACCGGGGAGCTGTTTTTT; D: TRBD1; V: TRBV19; J: TRBJ2-2; size: NA
CDR3: CASRYSYEQYF; DNA: TGTGCCAGCAGATACTCCTACGAGCAGTACTTC; D: NA; V: TRBV28; J: TRBJ2-7; size: NA
CDR3: CASSEGGTGKLFF; DNA: TGTGCCAGCAGTGAAGGCGGGACAGGAAAACTGTTTTTT; D: TRBD1; V: TRBV6-1; J: TRBJ1-4; size: NA
CDR3: CASSLGTSGDTQYF; DNA: TGTGCCAGCAGCCTCGGGACTAGCGGAGATACGCAGTATTTT; D: TRBD2; V: TRBV7-2; J: TRBJ2-3; size: NA
CDR3: CAISEVSYGYTF; DNA: TGTGCCATCAGTGAGGTCAGCTATGGCTACACCTTC; D: NA; V: TRBV10-3; J: TRBJ1-2; size: NA
CDR3: CATSREAGFSYEQYF; DNA: TGTGCCACCAGCAGAGAGGCAGGTTTCTCCTACGAGCAGTACTTC; D: NA; V: TRBV15; J: TRBJ2-7; size: NA
CDR3: CASSPAFGTEAFF; DNA: TGTGCCAGCAGCCCGGCGTTTGGCACTGAAGCTTTCTTT; D: NA; V: TRBV7-3; J: TRBJ1-1; size: few
CDR3: CASSVGVGNTEAFF; DNA: TGTGCCAGCAGCGTAGGTGTAGGGAACACTGAAGCTTTCTTT; D: NA; V: TRBV9; J: TRBJ1-1; size: NA
CDR3: CASSPENTYEQYF; DNA: TGTGCCAGCAGCCCAGAGAATACCTACGAGCAGTACTTC; D: NA; V: TRBV7-2; J: TRBJ2-7; size: NA
CDR3: CASSLTADTGGYTF; DNA: TGTGCCAGCAGCTTAACCGCCGACACGGGCGGCTACACCTTC; D: NA; V: TRBV5-5; J: TRBJ1-2; size: NA
CDR3: CASSQDRATPYEQYF; DNA: TGCGCCAGCAGCCAAGATCGGGCAACACCCTACGAGCAGTACTTC; D: NA; V: TRBV4-3; J: TRBJ2-7; size: NA
CDR3: CATSTIAGGIHEQYF; DNA: TGTGCCACCAGCACTATAGCGGGAGGGATTCACGAGCAGTACTTC; D: TRBD2; V: TRBV15; J: TRBJ2-7; size: NA
CDR3: CAIRGQETQYF; DNA: TGTGCCATCAGGGGGCAAGAGACCCAGTACTTC; D: NA; V: TRBV10-3; J: TRBJ2-5; size: once
CDR3: CASSGSGTFPTGELFF; DNA: TGTGCCAGCAGCGGTAGCGGGACCTTCCCCACCGGGGAGCTGTTTTTT; D: TRBD2; V: TRBV9; J: TRBJ2-2; size: NA
CDR3: CAWSVPTSGPGETQYF; DNA: TGTGCCTGGAGTGTACCGACTAGCGGGCCGGGAGAGACCCAGTACTTC; D: TRBD2; V: TRBV30; J: TRBJ2-5; size: NA
CDR3: CASSSGQGARETQYF; DNA: TGTGCCAGCAGCTCGGGACAGGGGGCGCGGGAGACCCAGTACTTC; D: TRBD1; V: TRBV5-6; J: TRBJ2-5; size: NA
CDR3: CASNRRREGGNTIYF; DNA: TGTGCCAGCAACCGGCGACGGGAAGGTGGAAACACCATATATTTT; D: NA; V: TRBV2; J: TRBJ1-3; size: NA
CDR3: CASSLVGVTFSGNTIYF; DNA: TGTGCCAGCAGCTTAGTGGGCGTTACCTTCTCTGGAAACACCATATATTTT; D: NA; V: TRBV7-2; J: TRBJ1-3; size: NA
CDR3: CASSPGWTGELFF; DNA: TGTGCCAGCTCTCCAGGGTGGACCGGGGAGCTGTTTTTT; D: NA; V: TRBV5-4; J: TRBJ2-2; size: once
CDR3: CASSLATSTDTQYF; DNA: TGTGCCAGCAGCTTGGCCACTAGCACAGATACGCAGTATTTT; D: NA; V: TRBV5-4; J: TRBJ2-3; size: NA
CDR3: CASSRGGGTRYEQYF; DNA: TGCGCCAGCAGCCGGGGGGGAGGAACCCGCTACGAGCAGTACTTC; D: TRBD2; V: TRBV5-1; J: TRBJ2-7; size: NA
CDR3: CAISSTGVGYEQYF; DNA: TGTGCCATCAGTTCAACAGGGGTGGGGTACGAGCAGTACTTC; D: TRBD1; V: TRBV6-6; J: TRBJ2-7; size: NA
CDR3: CASSLLAGVPYEQYF; DNA: TGTGCCAGCAGCCTCCTAGCGGGAGTGCCCTACGAGCAGTACTTC; D: TRBD2; V: TRBV11-2; J: TRBJ2-7; size: NA
CDR3: CASSDRWDTDTQYF; DNA: TGCGCCAGCAGTGACAGATGGGACACAGATACGCAGTATTTT; D: NA; V: TRBV10-2; J: TRBJ2-3; size: NA
CDR3: CASSYQGGFPGNTIYF; DNA: TGTGCCAGCAGTTATCAGGGGGGCTTCCCCGGAAACACCATATATTTT; D: TRBD1; V: TRBV28; J: TRBJ1-3; size: NA
CDR3: CASSLGFGGGQPQHF; DNA: TGTGCCAGCAGTTTAGGTTTTGGAGGGGGACAGCCCCAGCATTTT; D: NA; V: TRBV28; J: TRBJ1-5; size: NA
CDR3: CASSLVAAAYEQYF; DNA: TGTGCCAGCAGCTTAGTGGCAGCCGCCTACGAGCAGTACTTC; D: NA; V: TRBV7-2; J: TRBJ2-7; size: NA
CDR3: CASSPPERGSSYNEQFF; DNA: TGTGCCAGCTCACCACCGGAAAGGGGGAGCTCCTACAATGAGCAGTTCTTC; D: NA; V: TRBV18; J: TRBJ2-1; size: NA
CDR3: CASRTGQISNQPQHF; DNA: TGTGCCAGCAGGACGGGACAGATTAGCAATCAGCCCCAGCATTTT; D: TRBD1; V: TRBV2; J: TRBJ1-5; size: NA
CDR3: CASSFFVSSTYEQYF; DNA: TGTGCCAGCAGCTTTTTTGTCAGTTCAACCTACGAGCAGTACTTC; D: NA; V: TRBV5-6; J: TRBJ2-7; size: NA
CDR3: CASSLAGQGMTEAFF; DNA: TGTGCCAGCAGCTTAGCCGGGCAGGGCATGACTGAAGCTTTCTTT; D: NA; V: TRBV7-2; J: TRBJ1-1; size: NA
CDR3: CASSLAGTSGNTIYF; DNA: TGTGCCAGCAGTTTGGCGGGGACCTCTGGAAACACCATATATTTT; D: NA; V: TRBV28; J: TRBJ1-3; size: NA
CDR3: CASSSGPRGGEQFF; DNA: TGTGCCAGCAGCTCTGGACCCCGGGGGGGGGAGCAGTTCTTC; D: TRBD2; V: TRBV7-3; J: TRBJ2-1; size: NA